Listed below are T cell receptor beta chains from one sample, sequenced in a study of cytomegalovirus exposure and HLA in healthy donors. TCRdb's table, derived via immunoSEQ multiplex PCR, lists solely in-frame clones and lacks some. The sample has 120,000 to 150,000 clones; just over 65% are singletons. What was sequenced was PBMCs. These receptors were obtained from a woman aged 55-70 years in good health and CMV-seronegative. Each CDR3 is given with its conserved first and last residue. A D gene is named only where the DNA matches it firmly. Clone size is shown for a subset of rows, as once, few, many or a class of expanded clone.

d_gene	v_gene	abundance	j_gene	CDR3nt	CDR3aa
-	TRBV18	-	TRBJ1-3	TGTGCCAGCTCACCAGAGTCGGGGTTGAAAAACACCATATATTTT	CASSPESGLKNTIYF
-	TRBV29-1	few	TRBJ2-3	TGCAGCGTTGACCTACAGGGCGGCACAGATACGCAGTATTTT	CSVDLQGGTDTQYF
-	TRBV6-5	-	TRBJ2-1	TGTGCCAGCAGTAACCTAGGCTCCTACAATGAGCAGTTCTTC	CASSNLGSYNEQFF
TRBD1	TRBV5-1	many	TRBJ2-7	TGCGCCAGCAGCTACAATGACAGGGGACGGGAGCAGTACTTC	CASSYNDRGREQYF
-	TRBV28	-	TRBJ1-1	TGTGCCAGCAGTTTACCCCTACCAATGACAGCGAACACTGAAGCTTTCTTT	CASSLPLPMTANTEAFF
TRBD2	TRBV5-4	-	TRBJ2-7	TGTGCCAGCAGCGGGGGGACTAGCGGGAGTTTATACGAGCAGTACTTC	CASSGGTSGSLYEQYF
TRBD1	TRBV9	-	TRBJ2-2	TGTGCCAGCAGCGTGACAGGGGGCACCGGGGAGCTGTTTTTT	CASSVTGGTGELFF
TRBD2	TRBV18	-	TRBJ2-7	TGTGCCAGCTCACCTCTGGGGGGGTACGAGCAGTACTTC	CASSPLGGYEQYF
TRBD1	TRBV5-1	-	TRBJ2-2	TGCGCCAGCAGCTTGGAACGGCAGGGGGTCTACACCGGGGAGCTGTTTTTT	CASSLERQGVYTGELFF
TRBD1	TRBV19	-	TRBJ2-3	TGTGCCAGTAGTTCAAAGGACAGGGCGGTCGGGGACACGCAGTATTTT	CASSSKDRAVGDTQYF
TRBD1	TRBV7-9	-	TRBJ2-7	TGTTCCAGTGGGACAGGGTCCTACGAGCAGTACTTC	CSSGTGSYEQYF
-	TRBV9	-	TRBJ1-4	TGTGCCAGCAGCGTCGCGCCGGGCAGGGAACTGTTTTTT	CASSVAPGRELFF
TRBD2	TRBV15	-	TRBJ2-5	TGTGCCACCAGCGGCGGGGGGCCGGGGGAGACCCAGTACTTC	CATSGGGPGETQYF
TRBD1	TRBV6-1	-	TRBJ1-1	TGTGCCAGCGTGACAGGGGGAATGAACACTGAAGCTTTCTTT	CASVTGGMNTEAFF
-	TRBV9	-	TRBJ2-1	TGTGCCAGCAGCGTAGAATACGGAGGTGAGCAGTTCTTC	CASSVEYGGEQFF
TRBD1	TRBV6-5	-	TRBJ1-2	TGTGCCAGCAGTTATGCGCACAGGGGGATGGCGGGAGGCTACACCTTC	CASSYAHRGMAGGYTF
TRBD2	TRBV5-1	-	TRBJ2-1	TGCGCCAGCAGCTGGGAGGGACTAGCGGGGCGGAATGAGCAGTTCTTC	CASSWEGLAGRNEQFF
-	TRBV6-5	-	TRBJ1-1	TGTGCCAGCAGTTCGACAGGAGATATCACTGAAGCTTTCTTT	CASSSTGDITEAFF
-	TRBV4-1	-	TRBJ2-2	TGCGCCAGCAGCCAAGATAGTAATACTGAGCGGGAGCTGTTTTTT	CASSQDSNTERELFF
-	TRBV19	-	TRBJ1-2	TGTGCCAGTAGTATTTGGGGAGTCCCTGGCTACACCTTC	CASSIWGVPGYTF
TRBD1	TRBV2	-	TRBJ2-5	TGTGCCAGCAGAGACAGGGGCACGGAGACCCAGTACTTC	CASRDRGTETQYF
-	TRBV5-4	-	TRBJ1-1	TGTGCCAGCAGCTTGTGGGGAGGGACTGAAGCTTTCTTT	CASSLWGGTEAFF
TRBD2	TRBV6-5	few	TRBJ2-3	TGTGCCAGCACAGGTAGCGGGAGCGTAGGAGATACGCAGTATTTT	CASTGSGSVGDTQYF
-	TRBV6-5	few	TRBJ1-1	TGTGCCAGCAGTTACTCTCGGGGGAACACTGAAGCTTTCTTT	CASSYSRGNTEAFF
TRBD1	TRBV29-1	-	TRBJ1-1	TGCAGCGTTACAAACAGGGGGCGAAACACTGAAGCTTTCTTT	CSVTNRGRNTEAFF
-	TRBV9	-	TRBJ2-7	TGTGCCAGCAGCGCCCAACAGGGGGGGGCGTCTCGCGAGCAGTACTTC	CASSAQQGGASREQYF
-	TRBV6-5	-	TRBJ2-5	TGTGCCAGCAGTCCCTTGAGCGTCGGAGAGACCCAGTACTTC	CASSPLSVGETQYF
TRBD2	TRBV27	-	TRBJ2-3	TGTGCCAGCAGTCCCCTGACGGGGGGGGGCACAGATACGCAGTATTTT	CASSPLTGGGTDTQYF
-	TRBV29-1	-	TRBJ2-7	TGCAGCCAGGCAGGGCGACCCTACGAGCAGTACTTC	CSQAGRPYEQYF
TRBD2	TRBV19	-	TRBJ2-5	TGTGCCAGTAGTACGACGGGGGGGCGTCTTGGGGAGACCCAGTACTTC	CASSTTGGRLGETQYF
TRBD2	TRBV19	-	TRBJ2-1	TGTGCCAGTAGAACACTAGCGGGGCCTTCCTACAATGAGCAGTTCTTC	CASRTLAGPSYNEQFF
TRBD2	TRBV7-8	-	TRBJ2-3	TGTGCCAGCAGCTTAGCGCCGGGAGGAGGGACAGATACGCAGTATTTT	CASSLAPGGGTDTQYF
TRBD1	TRBV5-4	-	TRBJ2-7	TGTGCCAGCAGCCCTGGGACAGGGGGAAGCGAGCAGTACTTC	CASSPGTGGSEQYF
TRBD1	TRBV2	once	TRBJ1-5	TGTGCCAGCAGTCGGGACAGGGCGGGTCAGCCCCAGCATTTT	CASSRDRAGQPQHF
-	TRBV7-9	-	TRBJ2-3	TGTGCCAGCAGCCCTAATCCCCCCCAGGCTTCCACAGATACGCAGTATTTT	CASSPNPPQASTDTQYF
TRBD2	TRBV7-9	few	TRBJ2-3	TGTGCCAGCAGCTTTTCGGTCCTAGCGGTCACAGATACGCAGTATTTT	CASSFSVLAVTDTQYF
TRBD1	TRBV19	-	TRBJ1-4	TGTGCCAGTAGTACGACAGGGAGGTCAACTAATGAAAAACTGTTTTTT	CASSTTGRSTNEKLFF
TRBD2	TRBV7-9	-	TRBJ2-7	TGTGCCAGCAGCTTAGCTAGCGGGAGCAGGTACGAGCAGTACTTC	CASSLASGSRYEQYF
TRBD1	TRBV7-8	-	TRBJ1-1	TGTGCCAGCAGACTAGACAGGGTGGGAACTGAAGCTTTCTTT	CASRLDRVGTEAFF
TRBD1	TRBV18	-	TRBJ1-1	TGTGCCAGCTCATCCGGGACAGGGAACCCTGAAGCTTTCTTT	CASSSGTGNPEAFF
TRBD2	TRBV25-1	few	TRBJ2-1	TGTGCCAGCAGTAAGGTCCTAGCGGGTAACAATGAGCAGTTCTTC	CASSKVLAGNNEQFF
-	TRBV11-2	-	TRBJ1-2	TGTGCCGCGGGCTCTAACTATGGCTACACCTTC	CAAGSNYGYTF
TRBD1	TRBV6-5	-	TRBJ2-1	TGTGCCAGCAGTTACGGACAGGGGGTAAACAATGAGCAGTTCTTC	CASSYGQGVNNEQFF